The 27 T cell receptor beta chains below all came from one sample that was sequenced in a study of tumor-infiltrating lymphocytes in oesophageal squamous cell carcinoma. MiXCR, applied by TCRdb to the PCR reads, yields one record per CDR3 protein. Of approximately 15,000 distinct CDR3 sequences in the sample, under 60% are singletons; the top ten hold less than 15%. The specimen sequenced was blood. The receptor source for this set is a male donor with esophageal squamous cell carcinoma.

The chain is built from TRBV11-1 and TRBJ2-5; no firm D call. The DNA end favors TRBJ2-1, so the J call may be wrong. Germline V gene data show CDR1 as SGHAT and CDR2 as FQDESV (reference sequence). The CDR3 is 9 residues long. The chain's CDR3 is CAANPGQFF. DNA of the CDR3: TGTGCCGCTAACCCTGGCCAGTTCTTC.

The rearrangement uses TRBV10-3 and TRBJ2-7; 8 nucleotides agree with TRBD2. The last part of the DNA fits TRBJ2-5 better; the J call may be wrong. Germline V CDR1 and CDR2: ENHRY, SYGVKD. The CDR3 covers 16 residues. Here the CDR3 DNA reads TGTGCCATCAGTTCTTCACCGGGACTAGGGAAAGAGACCCAGTACTTC. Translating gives CAISSSPGLGKETQYF.

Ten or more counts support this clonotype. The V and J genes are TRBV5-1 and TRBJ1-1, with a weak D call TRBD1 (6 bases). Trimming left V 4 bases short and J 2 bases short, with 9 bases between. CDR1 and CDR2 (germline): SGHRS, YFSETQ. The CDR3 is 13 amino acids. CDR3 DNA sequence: TGCGCCAGCAGCCCACAGGGAAACACTGAAGCTTTCTTT. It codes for CASSPQGNTEAFF.

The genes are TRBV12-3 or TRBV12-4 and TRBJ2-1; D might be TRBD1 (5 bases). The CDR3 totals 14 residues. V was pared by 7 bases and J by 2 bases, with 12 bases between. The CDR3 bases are TGTGCCAGCAACTGGGGCGGAGCCTACAATGAGCAGTTCTTC. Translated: CASNWGGAYNEQFF.

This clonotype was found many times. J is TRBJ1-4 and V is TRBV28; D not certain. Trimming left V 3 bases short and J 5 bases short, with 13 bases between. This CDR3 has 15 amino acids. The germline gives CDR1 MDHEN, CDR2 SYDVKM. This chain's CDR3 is CASSFLTPSNEKLFF. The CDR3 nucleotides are TGTGCCAGCAGTTTCCTAACTCCTTCGAATGAAAAACTGTTTTTT.

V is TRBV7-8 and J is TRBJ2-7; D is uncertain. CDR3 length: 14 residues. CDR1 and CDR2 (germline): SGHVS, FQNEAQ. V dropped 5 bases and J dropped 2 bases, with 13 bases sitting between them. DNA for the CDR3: TGTGCCAGCAGCCCCGAGGACGAGGCCTACGAGCAGTACTTC. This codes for CASSPEDEAYEQYF.

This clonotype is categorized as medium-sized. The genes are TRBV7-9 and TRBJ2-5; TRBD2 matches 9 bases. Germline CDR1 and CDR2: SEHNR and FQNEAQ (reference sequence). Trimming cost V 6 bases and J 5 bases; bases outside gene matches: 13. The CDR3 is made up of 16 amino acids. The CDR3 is CASSRPGLAGVETQYF. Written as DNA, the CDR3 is TGTGCCAGCAGTCGACCGGGACTAGCCGGAGTGGAGACCCAGTACTTC.

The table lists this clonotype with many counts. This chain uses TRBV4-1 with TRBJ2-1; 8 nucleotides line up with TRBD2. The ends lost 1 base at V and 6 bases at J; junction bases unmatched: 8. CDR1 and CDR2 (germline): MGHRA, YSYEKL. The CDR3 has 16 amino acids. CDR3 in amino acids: CASSQGPTSGSNEQFF. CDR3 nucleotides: TGCGCCAGCAGCCAAGGACCCACTAGCGGTTCCAATGAGCAGTTCTTC.

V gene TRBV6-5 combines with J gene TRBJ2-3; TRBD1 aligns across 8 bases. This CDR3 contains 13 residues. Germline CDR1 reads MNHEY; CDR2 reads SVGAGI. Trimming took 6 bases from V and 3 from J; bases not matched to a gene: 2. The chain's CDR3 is CASRRQGTDTQYF. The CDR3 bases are TGTGCCAGCAGGAGACAGGGGACAGATACGCAGTATTTT.

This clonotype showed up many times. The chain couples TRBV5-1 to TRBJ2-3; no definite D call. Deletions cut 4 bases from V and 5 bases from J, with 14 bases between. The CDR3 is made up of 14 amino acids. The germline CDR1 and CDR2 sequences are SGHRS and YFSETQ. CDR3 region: CASSPTQFEDTQYF. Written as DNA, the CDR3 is TGCGCCAGCAGCCCAACCCAGTTCGAAGATACGCAGTATTTT.

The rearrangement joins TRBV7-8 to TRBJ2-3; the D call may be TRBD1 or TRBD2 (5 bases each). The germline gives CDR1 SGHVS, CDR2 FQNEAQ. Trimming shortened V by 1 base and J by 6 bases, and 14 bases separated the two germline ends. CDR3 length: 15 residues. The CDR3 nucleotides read TGTGCCAGCAGCTTAGGAGACGGGGCGGCGGATACGCAGTATTTT. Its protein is CASSLGDGAADTQYF. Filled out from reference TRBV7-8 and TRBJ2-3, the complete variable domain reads GAGVSQSPRYKVAKRGQDVALRCDPISGHVSLFWYQQALGQGPEFLTYFQNEAQLDKSGLPSDRFFAERPEGSVSTLKIQRTQQEDSAVYLCASSLGDGAADTQYFGPGTRLTVL.

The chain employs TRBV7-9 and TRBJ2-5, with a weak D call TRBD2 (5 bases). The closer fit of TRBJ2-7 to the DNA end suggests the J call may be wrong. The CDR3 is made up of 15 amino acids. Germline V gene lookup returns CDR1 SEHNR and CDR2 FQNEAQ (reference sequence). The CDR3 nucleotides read TGTGCCAGCAGCTTAGGTCCGGGAAGCTCCTACGAGCAGTACTTC. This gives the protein CASSLGPGSSYEQYF.

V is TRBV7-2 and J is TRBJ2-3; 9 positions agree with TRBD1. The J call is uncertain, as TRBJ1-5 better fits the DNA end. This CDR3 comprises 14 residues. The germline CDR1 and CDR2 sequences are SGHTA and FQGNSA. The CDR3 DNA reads TGTGCCAGCAGCCGCTGGACAGGGGATCAGCCCCAGCATTTT. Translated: CASSRWTGDQPQHF.

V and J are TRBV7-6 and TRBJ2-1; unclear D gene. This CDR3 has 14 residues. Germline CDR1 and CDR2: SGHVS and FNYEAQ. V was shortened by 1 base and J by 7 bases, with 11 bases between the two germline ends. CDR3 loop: CASSLGPVGNEQFF. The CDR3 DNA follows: TGTGCCAGCAGCTTAGGGCCGGTTGGGAATGAGCAGTTCTTC.

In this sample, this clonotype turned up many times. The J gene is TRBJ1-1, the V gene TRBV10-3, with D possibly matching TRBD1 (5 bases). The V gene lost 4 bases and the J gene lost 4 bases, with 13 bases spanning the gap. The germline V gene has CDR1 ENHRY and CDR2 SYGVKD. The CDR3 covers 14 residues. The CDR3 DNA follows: TGTGCCATCAGTGCGGGCAGGGATGGCACTGAAGCTTTCTTT. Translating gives CAISAGRDGTEAFF.

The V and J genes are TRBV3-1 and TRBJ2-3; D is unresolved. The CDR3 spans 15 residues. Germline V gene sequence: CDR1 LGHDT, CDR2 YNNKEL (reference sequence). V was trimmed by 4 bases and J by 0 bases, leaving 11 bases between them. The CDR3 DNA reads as TGTGCCAGCAGCCCAACTATTACAAGCACAGATACGCAGTATTTT. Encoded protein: CASSPTITSTDTQYF.

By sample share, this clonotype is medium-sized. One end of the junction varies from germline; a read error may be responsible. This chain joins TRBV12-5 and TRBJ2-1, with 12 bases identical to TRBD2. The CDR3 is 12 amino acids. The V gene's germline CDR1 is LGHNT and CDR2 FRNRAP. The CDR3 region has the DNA TGTGCTAGTGCCAAACTAGCGGGAGGATTAATCTTC. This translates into CASAKLAGGLIF. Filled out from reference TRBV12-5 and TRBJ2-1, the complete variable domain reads DARVTQTPRHKVTEMGQEVTMRCQPILGHNTVFWYRQTMMQGLELLAYFRNRAPLDDSGMPKDRFSAEMPDATLATLKIQPSEPRDSAVYFCASAKLAGGLIFGPGTRLTVL.

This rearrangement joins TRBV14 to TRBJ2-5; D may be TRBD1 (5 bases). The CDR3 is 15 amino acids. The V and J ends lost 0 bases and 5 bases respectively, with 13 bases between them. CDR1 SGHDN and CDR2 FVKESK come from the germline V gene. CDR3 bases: TGTGCCAGCAGCCAAGACCGAACCCACAGGGAGACCCAGTACTTC. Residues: CASSQDRTHRETQYF.

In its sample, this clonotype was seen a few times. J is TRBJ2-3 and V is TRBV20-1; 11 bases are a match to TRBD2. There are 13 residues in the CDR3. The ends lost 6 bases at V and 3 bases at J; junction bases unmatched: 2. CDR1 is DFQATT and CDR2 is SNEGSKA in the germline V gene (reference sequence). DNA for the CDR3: TGCAGTGCATCTAGCGGGAGGACAGATACGCAGTATTTT. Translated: CSASSGRTDTQYF.

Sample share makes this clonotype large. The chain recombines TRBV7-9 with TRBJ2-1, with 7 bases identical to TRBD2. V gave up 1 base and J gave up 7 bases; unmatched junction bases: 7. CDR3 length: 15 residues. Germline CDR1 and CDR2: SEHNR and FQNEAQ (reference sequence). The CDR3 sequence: CASSLDGGFVNEQFF. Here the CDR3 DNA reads TGTGCCAGCAGCTTAGACGGGGGGTTTGTGAATGAGCAGTTCTTC.

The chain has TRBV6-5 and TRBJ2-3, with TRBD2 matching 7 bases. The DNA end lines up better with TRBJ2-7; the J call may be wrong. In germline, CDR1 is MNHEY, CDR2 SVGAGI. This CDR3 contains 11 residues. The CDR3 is CASRGVYEQYF. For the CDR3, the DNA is TGTGCCAGCCGGGGGGTCTACGAGCAGTACTTC.

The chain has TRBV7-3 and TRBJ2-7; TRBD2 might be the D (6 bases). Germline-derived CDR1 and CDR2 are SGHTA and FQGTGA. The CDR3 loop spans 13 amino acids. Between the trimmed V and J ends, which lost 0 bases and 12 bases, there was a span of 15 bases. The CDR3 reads CASSLTEGRRPYF. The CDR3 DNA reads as TGTGCCAGCAGCTTAACGGAGGGGAGACGTCCGTACTTC.

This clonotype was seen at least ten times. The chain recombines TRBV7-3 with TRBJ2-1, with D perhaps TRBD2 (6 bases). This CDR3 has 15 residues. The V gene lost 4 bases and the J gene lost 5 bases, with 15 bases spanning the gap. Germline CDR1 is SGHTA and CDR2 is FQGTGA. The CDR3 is CASSSGRDLHNEQFF. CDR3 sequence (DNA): TGTGCCAGCAGCTCCGGGCGGGACCTACACAATGAGCAGTTCTTC.

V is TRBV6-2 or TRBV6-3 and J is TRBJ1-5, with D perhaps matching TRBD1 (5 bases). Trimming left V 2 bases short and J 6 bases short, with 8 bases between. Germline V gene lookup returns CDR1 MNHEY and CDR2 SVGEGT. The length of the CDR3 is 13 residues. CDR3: CASSYQGSQPQHF. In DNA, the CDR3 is TGTGCCAGCAGTTACCAGGGCAGTCAGCCCCAGCATTTT.

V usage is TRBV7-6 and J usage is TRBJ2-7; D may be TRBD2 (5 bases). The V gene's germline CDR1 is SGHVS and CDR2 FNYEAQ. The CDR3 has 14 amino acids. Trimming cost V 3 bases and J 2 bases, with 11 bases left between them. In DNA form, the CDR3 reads TGTGCCAGCAGCTTGGCAGAGGGTCCCTACGAGCAGTACTTC. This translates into CASSLAEGPYEQYF.

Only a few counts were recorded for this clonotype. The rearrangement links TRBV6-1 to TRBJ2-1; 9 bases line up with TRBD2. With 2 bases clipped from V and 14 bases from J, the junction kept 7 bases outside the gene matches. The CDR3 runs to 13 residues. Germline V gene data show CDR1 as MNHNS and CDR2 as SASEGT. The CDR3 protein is CASSERSGRTKFF. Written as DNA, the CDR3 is TGTGCCAGCAGTGAACGAAGCGGGAGGACCAAGTTCTTC.

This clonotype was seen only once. CDR3 loop: CASSAYSTNGETQYF. CDR3 sequence (DNA): TGTGCCAGCAGCGCCTATTCAACCAACGGAGAGACCCAGTACTTC. The rearrangement links TRBV28 to TRBJ2-5; D is unclear. V was cut by 6 bases and J by 4 bases, with 18 bases left in between. Germline CDR1 and CDR2: MDHEN and SYDVKM. The CDR3 has 15 amino acids.